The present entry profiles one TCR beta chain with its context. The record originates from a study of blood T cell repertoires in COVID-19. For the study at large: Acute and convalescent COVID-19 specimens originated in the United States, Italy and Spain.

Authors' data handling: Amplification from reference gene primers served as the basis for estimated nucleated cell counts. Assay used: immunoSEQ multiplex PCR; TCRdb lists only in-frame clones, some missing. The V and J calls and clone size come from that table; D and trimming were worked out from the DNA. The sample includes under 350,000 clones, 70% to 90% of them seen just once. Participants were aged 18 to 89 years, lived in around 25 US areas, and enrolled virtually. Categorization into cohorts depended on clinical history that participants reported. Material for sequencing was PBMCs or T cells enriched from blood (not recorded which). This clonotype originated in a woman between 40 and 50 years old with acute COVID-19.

The CDR3 spells CASSFKPDRAILSGANVLTF. CDR3 nucleotides: TGTGCCAGCAGTTTTAAACCGGACAGGGCGATCCTCTCTGGGGCCAACGTCCTGACTTTC. This chain connects TRBV28 to TRBJ2-6, with 8 bases aligning to TRBD1. V shed 3 bases, J shed 0 bases, and the junction held 13 bases outside the gene matches. Germline V lookup: CDR1 MDHEN, CDR2 SYDVKM. The CDR3 spans 20 residues.